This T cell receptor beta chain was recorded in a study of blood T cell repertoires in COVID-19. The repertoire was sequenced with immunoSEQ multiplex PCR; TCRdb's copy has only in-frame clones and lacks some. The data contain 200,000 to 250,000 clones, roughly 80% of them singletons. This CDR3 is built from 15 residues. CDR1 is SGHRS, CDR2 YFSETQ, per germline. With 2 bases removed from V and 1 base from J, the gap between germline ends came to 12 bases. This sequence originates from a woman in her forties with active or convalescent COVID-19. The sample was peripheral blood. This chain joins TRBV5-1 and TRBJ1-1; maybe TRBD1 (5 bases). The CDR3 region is CASSLFAGGNTEAFF. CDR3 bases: TGCGCCAGCAGCTTATTTGCGGGGGGGAACACTGAAGCTTTCTTT.